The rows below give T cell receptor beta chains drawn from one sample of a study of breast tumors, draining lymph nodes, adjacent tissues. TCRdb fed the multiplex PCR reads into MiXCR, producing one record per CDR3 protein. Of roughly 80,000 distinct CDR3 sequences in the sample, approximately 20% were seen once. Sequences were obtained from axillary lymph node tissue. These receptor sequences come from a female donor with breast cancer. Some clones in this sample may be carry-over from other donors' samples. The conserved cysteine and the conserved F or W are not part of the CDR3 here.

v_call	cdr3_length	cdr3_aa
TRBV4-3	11	ASSQGRNYEQY
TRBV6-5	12	ASSPVYSNQPQH
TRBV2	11	ASTARGTDTQY
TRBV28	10	ASSLVWETQY
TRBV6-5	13	ASSSRTGGKETQY
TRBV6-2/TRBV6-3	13	ASSRRTGNSYEQY
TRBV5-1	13	ASSSSGRASDTQY
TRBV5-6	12	ASSLAAGIREQY
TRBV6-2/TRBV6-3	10	ASRTSGTGKF
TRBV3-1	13	ASSTPSGLTDTQY
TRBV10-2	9	ASSVGETQY
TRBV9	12	ASSSRQAGNTIY
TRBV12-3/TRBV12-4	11	ASRPQTKNIQY
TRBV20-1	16	SAHRGLAGLANTGELF
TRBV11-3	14	ASSSPGRDTYNEQF
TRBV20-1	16	SALWGASGWYSTDTQY
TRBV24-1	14	ATSDSVAGGRNEQF
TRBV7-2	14	ASSLGRTSGSETQY
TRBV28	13	ASSPRTPLGSEQY
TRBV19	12	ASSIDPRRSEQF
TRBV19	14	ASSSPFTGVNQPQH
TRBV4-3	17	ASSQGGRGQGTHNSPLH
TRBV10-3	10	AISGTDYGYT
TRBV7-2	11	ASSLFANTEAF
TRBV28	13	ASSFPDGYQESQY
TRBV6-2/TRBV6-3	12	ASMEHSAIQTQY
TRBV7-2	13	ASSPGGGGFETQY
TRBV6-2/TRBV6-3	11	ASSYDLAYEQY
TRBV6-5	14	ASSYRIMGPNNEQF
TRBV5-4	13	ASSRQGGNSYEQY
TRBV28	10	ASTQSNQPQH
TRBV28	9	ASTRPREQY
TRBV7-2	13	ASSLQGGVISPLH
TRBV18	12	ASSPEGRGETQY
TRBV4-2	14	ASSQRGQGAPLGYT
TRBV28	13	ASSFRTYEANVLT
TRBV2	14	ASSEAIAFSYNEQF
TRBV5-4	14	ASSRGTSGRAFEQY
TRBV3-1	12	ASSETGSGDTIY
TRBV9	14	ASSVEVSGNTGELF
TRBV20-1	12	SARDRQDRYEQY
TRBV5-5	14	ASSRGLAGDDNEQF
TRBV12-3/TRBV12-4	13	ASSRPSLGSYEQY
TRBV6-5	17	ASSYRGKLAGGPADTQY
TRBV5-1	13	ASSLWETGGDEQF
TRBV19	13	ASSITGNGNQPQH
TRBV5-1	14	ASSLAHLELVGELF
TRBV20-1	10	SARGLSYEQY
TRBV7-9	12	ASSLDSPNQPQH
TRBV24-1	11	ATSDWTRREQF
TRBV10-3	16	AISVGSITERWEETQY
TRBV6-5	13	ASSYGTGFNQPRH
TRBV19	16	ASSGSPRGTGLNQPQH
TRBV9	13	ASSVRGPGEETQY
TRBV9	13	ASSVAISGSGEQF
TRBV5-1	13	ASSLARGTDEKLF
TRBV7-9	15	ASSLGWGVSSYNEQF
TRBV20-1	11	SAQGANNSPLH
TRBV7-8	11	ASSLLGTDTQY
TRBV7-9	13	ASSPSGSPSNEQF